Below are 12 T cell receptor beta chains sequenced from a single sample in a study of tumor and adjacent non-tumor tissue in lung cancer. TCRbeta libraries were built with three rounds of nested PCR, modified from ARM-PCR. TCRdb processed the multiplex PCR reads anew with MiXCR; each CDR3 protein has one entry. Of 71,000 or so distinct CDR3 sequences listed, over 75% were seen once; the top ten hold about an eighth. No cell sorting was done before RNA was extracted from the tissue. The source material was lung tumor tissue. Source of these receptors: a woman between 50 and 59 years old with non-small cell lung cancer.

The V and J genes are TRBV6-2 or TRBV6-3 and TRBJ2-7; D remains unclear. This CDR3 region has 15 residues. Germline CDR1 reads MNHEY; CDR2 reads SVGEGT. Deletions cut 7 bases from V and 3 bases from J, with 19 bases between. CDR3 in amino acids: CASTPGYSEYYEQYF. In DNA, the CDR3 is TGTGCCAGCACCCCCGGGTACTCCGAGTACTACGAGCAGTACTTC.

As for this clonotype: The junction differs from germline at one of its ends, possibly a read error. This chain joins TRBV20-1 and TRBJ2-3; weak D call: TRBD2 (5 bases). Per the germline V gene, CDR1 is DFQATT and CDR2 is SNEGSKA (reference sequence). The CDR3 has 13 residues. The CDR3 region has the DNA TGCAGTGTTAGAGATGGGAGTGTCGGGGCGCAGTATTTT. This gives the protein CSVRDGSVGAQYF.

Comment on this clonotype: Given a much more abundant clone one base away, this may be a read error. This chain's CDR3 is CASSLALAGEQETQYF. The CDR3 DNA sequence: TGCGCCAGCAGCTTGGCGTTGGCAGGGGAGCAAGAGACCCAGTACTTC. The chain is built from TRBV5-1 and TRBJ2-5; TRBD1 might be the D (6 bases). Germline V lookup: CDR1 SGHRS, CDR2 YFSETQ. The CDR3 has 16 residues. Trimming took 0 bases from V and 2 from J, leaving 14 bases between them.

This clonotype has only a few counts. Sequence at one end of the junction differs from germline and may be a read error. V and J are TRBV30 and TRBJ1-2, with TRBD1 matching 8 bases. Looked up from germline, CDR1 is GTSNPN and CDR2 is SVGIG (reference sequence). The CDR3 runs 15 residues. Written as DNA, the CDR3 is TGTGTCTGGAGTCCTTCCAGGACAGGGATGAGGGGCTACACCTTC. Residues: CVWSPSRTGMRGYTF.

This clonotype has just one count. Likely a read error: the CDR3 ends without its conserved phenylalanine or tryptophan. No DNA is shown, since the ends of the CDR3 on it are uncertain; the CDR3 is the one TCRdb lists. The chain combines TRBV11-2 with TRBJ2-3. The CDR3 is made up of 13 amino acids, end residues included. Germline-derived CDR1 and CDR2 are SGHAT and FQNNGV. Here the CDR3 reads CLSSLGGADTGYS.

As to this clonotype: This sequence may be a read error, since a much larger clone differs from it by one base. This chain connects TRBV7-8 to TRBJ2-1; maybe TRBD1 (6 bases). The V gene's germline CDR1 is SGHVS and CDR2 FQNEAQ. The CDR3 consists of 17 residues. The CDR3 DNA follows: TGTGCCAGCAGCCTAGTGGGGGTCCCGGACAGAAACAATGAGCGGTTCTTC. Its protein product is CASSLVGVPDRNNERFF.

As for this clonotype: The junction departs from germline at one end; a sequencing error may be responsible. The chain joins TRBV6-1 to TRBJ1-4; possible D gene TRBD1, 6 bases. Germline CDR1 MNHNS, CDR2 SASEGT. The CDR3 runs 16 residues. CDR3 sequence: CASSEAPGAGNETLYF. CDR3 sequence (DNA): TGTGCCAGCAGTGAAGCGCCGGGGGCAGGGAATGAAACACTGTATTTT.

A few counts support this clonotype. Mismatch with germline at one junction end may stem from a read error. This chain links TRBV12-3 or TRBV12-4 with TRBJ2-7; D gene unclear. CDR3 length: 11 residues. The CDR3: CASSRGYERYF. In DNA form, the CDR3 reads TGTGCCAGCAGTCGAGGATACGAGCGGTACTTC.

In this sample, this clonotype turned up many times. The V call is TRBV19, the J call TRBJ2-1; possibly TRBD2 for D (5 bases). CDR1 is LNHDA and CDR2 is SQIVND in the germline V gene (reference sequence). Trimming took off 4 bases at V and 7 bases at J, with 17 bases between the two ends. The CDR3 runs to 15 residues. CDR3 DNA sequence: TGTGCCAGTAGTAGCGGTAGCGCCCGTGTTAATGAGCAGTTCTTC. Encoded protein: CASSSGSARVNEQFF.

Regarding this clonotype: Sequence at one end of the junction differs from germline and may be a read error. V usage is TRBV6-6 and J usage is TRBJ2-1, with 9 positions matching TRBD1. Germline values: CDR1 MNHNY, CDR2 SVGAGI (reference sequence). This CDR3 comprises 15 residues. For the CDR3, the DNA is TGTGCCAGCAGTTACGGGACAGGGCGTTCCAGTGAGCAGCTTTTC. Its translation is CASSYGTGRSSEQLF.

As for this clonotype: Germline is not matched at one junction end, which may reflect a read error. The CDR3 DNA is TGTGCCACCCGGTGGGGGACCGACAATCCACCACTCCACTTT. It specifies CATRWGTDNPPLHF. The chain joins TRBV6-5 to TRBJ1-6; the D gene is possibly TRBD1 (5 bases). The CDR3 is made up of 14 amino acids. Germline-derived CDR1 and CDR2 are MNHEY and SVGAGI.

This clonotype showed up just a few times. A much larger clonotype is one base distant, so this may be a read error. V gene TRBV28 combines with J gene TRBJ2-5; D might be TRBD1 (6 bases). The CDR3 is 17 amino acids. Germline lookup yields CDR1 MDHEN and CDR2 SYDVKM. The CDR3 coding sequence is TGTGCCAGCAGTTTCCCCAGGGGAACAGGAGGACAAGAGGCCCAGTACTTC. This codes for CASSFPRGTGGQEAQYF.